This TCR beta chain is from a study of shared clonotypes between healthy human individuals. Regarding the study as a whole: Researchers found naive subsets generally carried larger estimated richness than memory subsets.

On this clone: Its antigen is currently unknown.

Using immunoSEQ multiplex PCR, the repertoire was profiled, and TCRdb retains in-frame clones only, with some absent. The sample holds about 2.4 million clones, 90% to 95% seen once. The CDR3 totals 18 residues. Free of recent acute infections or vaccinations, the donors were healthy HIV-negative adults. Caucasian adults residing in Nashville, Tennessee made up all the donors. Naive CD45RA+ and memory CD45RA-negative subsets were split from CD4+ cells. The TCR originated in a man younger than 35 in good health. The gene calls are TRBV12-1 and TRBJ1-6. TRBV12-1 is labeled a pseudogene. The sample taken for sequencing was naive CD4+ T cells sorted from blood. As to subset: CD45RA+ positively selected. CDR3 in amino acids: CASSEPGSTLRTNSPLHF. In nucleotides, the CDR3 is TGTGCCAGCAGCGAGCCGGGATCCACCTTACGAACGAACTCACCCCTCCACTTT.